The TCR beta chain under discussion was sequenced for a study of cytomegalovirus exposure and HLA in healthy donors. For this clone: Its specificity is unknown.

Study findings and constraints: Confirmation was obtained in vitro that three CMV-associated chains are specific for CMV antigens. About 150 TCR beta chains were listed as cytomegalovirus-associated.

Germline V gives CDR1 LNHDA, CDR2 SQIVND (reference sequence). Trimming cost V 4 bases and J 7 bases, with 26 bases left between them. The CDR3 length is 18 residues. This PCR relied on a set of 60 Vbeta primers and 13 Jbeta primers. Profiled with immunoSEQ multiplex PCR; TCRdb holds only in-frame clones, not every one. The repertoire has 110,000 to 150,000 clones, roughly 79% of them found once; the top ten carry approximately 2%. The sequence was collected from a woman aged 40-49 years in good health and CMV-seronegative. The chain links TRBV19 to TRBJ2-1; tentatively, D is TRBD2 (6 bases). Sequencing used PBMCs. The CDR3 spells CASSTDVWAGIIMNEQFF. The DNA of the CDR3 is TGTGCCAGTAGTACCGATGTGTGGGCGGGGATCATAATGAATGAGCAGTTCTTC.